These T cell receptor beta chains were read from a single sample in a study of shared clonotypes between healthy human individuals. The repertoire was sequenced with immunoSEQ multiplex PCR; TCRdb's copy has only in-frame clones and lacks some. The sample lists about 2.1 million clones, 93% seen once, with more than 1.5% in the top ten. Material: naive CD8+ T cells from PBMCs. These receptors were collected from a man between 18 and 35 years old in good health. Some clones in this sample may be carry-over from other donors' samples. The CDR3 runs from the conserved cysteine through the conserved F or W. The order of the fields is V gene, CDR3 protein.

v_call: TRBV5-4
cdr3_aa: CASSFRGTGTEAFF

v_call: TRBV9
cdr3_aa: CASSVGAATYNEQFF

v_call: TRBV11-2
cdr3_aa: CASSLGPPYGYTF

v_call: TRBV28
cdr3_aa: CASSTRSLDRIFGYEQYF

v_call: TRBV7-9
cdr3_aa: CASNRGSSYNEQFF

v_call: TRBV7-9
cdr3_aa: CASSLETGYGYTF

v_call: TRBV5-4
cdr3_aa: CASSLSGVGQETQYF

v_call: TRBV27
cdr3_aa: CASSLPGRDQPQHF

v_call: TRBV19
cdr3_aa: CASSPLGAKNIQYF

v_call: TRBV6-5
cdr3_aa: CASSYSTQETQYF

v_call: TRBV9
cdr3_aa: CASSVGRGMGTGELFF

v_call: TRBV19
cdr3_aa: CASSAWVNTEAFF

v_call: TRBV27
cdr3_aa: CASSFSDNGYEQYF

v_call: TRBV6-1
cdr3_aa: CASSEEFGRARQETQYF

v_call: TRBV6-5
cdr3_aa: CASSLGRSGEQFF

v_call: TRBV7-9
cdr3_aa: CASSLGQLYEQYF

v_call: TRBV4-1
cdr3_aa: CASSQDPASGNTIYF

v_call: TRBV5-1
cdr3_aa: CASSLPPQGNTEAFF

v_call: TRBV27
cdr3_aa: CASSPGGRAGDEQFF

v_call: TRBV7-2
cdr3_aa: CASSFGLAGAETQYF

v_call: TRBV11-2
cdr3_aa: CASSLEWTSRRETQYF

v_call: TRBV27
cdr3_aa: CASSLSARGLEQYF

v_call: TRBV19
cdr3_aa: CAISGTGNTDTQYF

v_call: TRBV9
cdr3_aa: CASSVAPRTETQYF

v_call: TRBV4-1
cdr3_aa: CASSLRTSSYEQYF

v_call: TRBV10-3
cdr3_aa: CAISESGSRTGELFF

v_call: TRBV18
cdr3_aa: CASSAGSIQPQHF

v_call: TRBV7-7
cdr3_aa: CASSDRGTDTQYF

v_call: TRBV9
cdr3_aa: CASSAIAGWGDTQYF

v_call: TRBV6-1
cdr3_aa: CASIDMAVTFNPQETQYF

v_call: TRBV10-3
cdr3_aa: CAARVGGGEQYF

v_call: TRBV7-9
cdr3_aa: CASSLPISGRKETQYF

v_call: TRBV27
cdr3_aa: CASSYGFSRLSELF

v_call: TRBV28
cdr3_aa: CASSLRGTGTGGGYEQFF

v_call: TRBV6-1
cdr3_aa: CASSDTVNEAFF

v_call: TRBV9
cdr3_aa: CASSAQDTSGNTIYF

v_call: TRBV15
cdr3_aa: CATSGRRSGNEQFF